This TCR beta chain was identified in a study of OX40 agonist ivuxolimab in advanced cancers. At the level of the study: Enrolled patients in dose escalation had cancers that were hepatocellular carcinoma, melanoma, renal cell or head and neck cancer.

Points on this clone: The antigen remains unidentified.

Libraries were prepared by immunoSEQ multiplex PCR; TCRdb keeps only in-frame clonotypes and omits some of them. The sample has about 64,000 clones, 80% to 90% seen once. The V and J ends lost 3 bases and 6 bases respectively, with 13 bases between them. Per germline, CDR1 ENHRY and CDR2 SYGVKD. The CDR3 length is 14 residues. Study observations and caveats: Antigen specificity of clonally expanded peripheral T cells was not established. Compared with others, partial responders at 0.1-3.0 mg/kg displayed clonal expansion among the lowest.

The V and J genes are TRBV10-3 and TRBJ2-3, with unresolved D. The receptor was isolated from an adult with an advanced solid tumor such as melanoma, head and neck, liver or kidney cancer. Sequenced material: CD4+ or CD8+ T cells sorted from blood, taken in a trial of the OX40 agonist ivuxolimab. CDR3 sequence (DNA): TGTGCCATCAGTGAACCGGGCCTCCGGGATACGCAGTATTTT. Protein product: CAISEPGLRDTQYF.